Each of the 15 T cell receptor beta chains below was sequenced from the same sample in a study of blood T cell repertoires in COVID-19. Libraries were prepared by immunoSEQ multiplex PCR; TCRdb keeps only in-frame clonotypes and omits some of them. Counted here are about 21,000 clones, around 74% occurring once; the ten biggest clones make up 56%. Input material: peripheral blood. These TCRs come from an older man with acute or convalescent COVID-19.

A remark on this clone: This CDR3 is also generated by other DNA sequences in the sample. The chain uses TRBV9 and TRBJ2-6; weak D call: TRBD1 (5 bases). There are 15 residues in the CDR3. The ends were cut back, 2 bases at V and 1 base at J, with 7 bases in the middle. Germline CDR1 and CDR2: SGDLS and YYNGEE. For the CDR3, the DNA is TGTGCCAGCAGCGTCACAGGTTCTGGGGCCAACGTCCTGACTTTC. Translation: CASSVTGSGANVLTF.

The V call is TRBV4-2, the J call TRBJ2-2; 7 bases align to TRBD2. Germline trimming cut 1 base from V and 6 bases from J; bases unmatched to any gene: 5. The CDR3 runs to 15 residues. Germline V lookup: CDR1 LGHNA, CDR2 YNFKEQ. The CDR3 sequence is CASSQAGTKAGELFF. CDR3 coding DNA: TGTGCCAGCAGCCAAGCCGGGACTAAGGCCGGGGAGCTGTTTTTT.

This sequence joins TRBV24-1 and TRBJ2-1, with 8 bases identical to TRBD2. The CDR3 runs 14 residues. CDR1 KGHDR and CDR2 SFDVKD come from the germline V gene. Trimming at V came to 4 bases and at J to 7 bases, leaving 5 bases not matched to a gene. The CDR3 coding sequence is TGTGCCACCAGTGAGCTGGGACTAGGAAATGAGCAGTTCTTC. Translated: CATSELGLGNEQFF.

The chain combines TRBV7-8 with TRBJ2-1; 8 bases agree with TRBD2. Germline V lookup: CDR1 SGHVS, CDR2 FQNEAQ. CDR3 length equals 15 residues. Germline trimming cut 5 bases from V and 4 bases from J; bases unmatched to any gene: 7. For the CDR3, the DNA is TGTGCCAGCAGCGCCGGGACTAGTGATTACAATGAGCAGTTCTTC. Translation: CASSAGTSDYNEQFF.

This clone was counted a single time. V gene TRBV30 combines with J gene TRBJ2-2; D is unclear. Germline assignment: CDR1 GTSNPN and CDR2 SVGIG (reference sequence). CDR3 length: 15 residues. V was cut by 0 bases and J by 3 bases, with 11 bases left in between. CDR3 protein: CAWSVFSSHTGELFF. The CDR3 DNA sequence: TGTGCCTGGAGTGTATTTAGCTCACACACCGGGGAGCTGTTTTTT.

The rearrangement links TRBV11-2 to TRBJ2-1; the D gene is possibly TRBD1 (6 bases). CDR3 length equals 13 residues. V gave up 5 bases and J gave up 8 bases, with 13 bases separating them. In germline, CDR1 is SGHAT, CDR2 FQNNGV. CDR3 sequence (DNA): TGTGCCAGCAGCCAGACAGGTCCCCATGAGCAGTTCTTC. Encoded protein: CASSQTGPHEQFF.

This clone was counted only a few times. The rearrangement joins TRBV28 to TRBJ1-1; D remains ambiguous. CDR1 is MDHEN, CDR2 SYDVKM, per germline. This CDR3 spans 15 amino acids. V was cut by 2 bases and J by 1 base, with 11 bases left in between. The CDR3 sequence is CASSLSPAENTEAFF. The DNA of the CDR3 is TGTGCCAGCAGTTTAAGTCCCGCGGAGAACACTGAAGCTTTCTTT.

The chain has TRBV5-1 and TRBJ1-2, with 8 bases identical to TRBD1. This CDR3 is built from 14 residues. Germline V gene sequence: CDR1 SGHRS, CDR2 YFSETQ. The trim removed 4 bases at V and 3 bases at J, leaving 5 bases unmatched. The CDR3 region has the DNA TGCGCCAGCAGCACCCGGACAGGGCACTATGGCTACACCTTC. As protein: CASSTRTGHYGYTF.

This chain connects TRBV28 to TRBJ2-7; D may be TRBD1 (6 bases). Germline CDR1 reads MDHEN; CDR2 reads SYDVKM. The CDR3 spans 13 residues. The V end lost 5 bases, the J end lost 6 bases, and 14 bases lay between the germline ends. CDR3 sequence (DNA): TGTGCCAGCAGTCCCCGCTGGACAGCCGAGCAGTACTTC. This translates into CASSPRWTAEQYF. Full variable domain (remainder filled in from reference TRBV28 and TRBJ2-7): DVKVTQSSRYLVKRTGEKVFLECVQDMDHENMFWYRQDPGLGLRLIYFSYDVKMKEKGDIPEGYSVSREKKERFSLILESASTNQTSMYLCASSPRWTAEQYFGPGTRLTVT.

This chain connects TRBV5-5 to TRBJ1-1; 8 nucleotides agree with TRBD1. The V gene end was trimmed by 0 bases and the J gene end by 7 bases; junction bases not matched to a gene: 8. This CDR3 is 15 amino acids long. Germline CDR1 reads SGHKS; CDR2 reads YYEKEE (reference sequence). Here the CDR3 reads CASSLEPGQGREAFF. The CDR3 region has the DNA TGTGCCAGCAGCTTGGAGCCCGGACAGGGACGTGAAGCTTTCTTT. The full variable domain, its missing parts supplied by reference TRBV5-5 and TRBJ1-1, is DAGVTQSPTHLIKTRGQQVTLRCSPISGHKSVSWYQQVLGQGPQFIFQYYEKEERGRGNFPDRFSARQFPNYSSELNVNALLLGDSALYLCASSLEPGQGREAFFGQGTRLTVV.

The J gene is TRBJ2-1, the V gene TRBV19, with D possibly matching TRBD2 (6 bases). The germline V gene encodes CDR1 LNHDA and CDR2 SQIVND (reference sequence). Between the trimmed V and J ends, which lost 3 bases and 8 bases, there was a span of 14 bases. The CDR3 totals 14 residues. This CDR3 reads CASSIGTQLDEQFF. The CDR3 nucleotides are TGTGCCAGTAGTATCGGGACTCAACTTGATGAGCAGTTCTTC.

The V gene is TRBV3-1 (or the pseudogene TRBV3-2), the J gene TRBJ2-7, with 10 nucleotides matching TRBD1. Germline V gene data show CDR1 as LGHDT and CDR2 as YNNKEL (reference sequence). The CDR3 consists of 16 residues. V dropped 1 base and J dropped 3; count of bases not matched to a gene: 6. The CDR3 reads CASSQGAGTGVYEQYV. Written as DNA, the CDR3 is TGTGCCAGCAGCCAAGGGGCCGGGACAGGGGTCTACGAGCAGTACGTC.

The CDR3 DNA follows: TGTGCCAGTAGTAGGGGGCGGCGGGGGACCGGGGAGCTGTTTTTT. It codes for CASSRGRRGTGELFF. The chain combines TRBV19 with TRBJ2-2; D might be TRBD2 (7 bases). With 4 bases removed from V and 5 bases from J, the gap between germline ends came to 14 bases. Germline V lookup: CDR1 LNHDA, CDR2 SQIVND (reference sequence). CDR3 length: 15 residues.

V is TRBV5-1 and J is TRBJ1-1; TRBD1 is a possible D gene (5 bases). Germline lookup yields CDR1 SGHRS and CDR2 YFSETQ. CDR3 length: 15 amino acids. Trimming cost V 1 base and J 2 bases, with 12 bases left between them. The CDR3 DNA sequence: TGCGCCAGCAGCTTGTATCTGACAGCTAACACTGAAGCTTTCTTT. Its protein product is CASSLYLTANTEAFF.

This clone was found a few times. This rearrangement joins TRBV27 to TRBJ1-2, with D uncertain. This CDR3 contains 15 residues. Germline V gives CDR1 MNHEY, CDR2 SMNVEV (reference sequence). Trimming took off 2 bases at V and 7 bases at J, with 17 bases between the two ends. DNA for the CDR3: TGTGCCAGCAGTTTAGGCGTTCGGAGTCCAAGTGGCTACACCTTC. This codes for CASSLGVRSPSGYTF.